Each of the 19 T cell receptor beta chains below was sequenced from the same sample in a study of OX40 agonist ivuxolimab in advanced cancers. Data came from immunoSEQ multiplex PCR; TCRdb stores just in-frame clones and leaves some out. This sample has about 86,000 clones; roughly 89% occur once, and the top ten carry 1.4% to 1.5%. The sample in question was CD4+ or CD8+ T cells sorted from blood, obtained in a trial of the OX40 agonist ivuxolimab. All receptors derive from an adult with an advanced solid tumor such as melanoma, head and neck, liver or kidney cancer.

In DNA, the CDR3 is TGTGCCAGCAGTTTGACTAGCTCCACAGATACGCAGTATTTT. This gives the protein CASSLTSSTDTQYF. This sequence joins TRBV7-2 and TRBJ2-3; 7 bases are a match to TRBD2. Germline V gene sequence: CDR1 SGHTA, CDR2 FQGNSA. J gave up 2 bases and V 6 bases, and 5 bases lay outside the gene matches. The CDR3 has 14 residues.

The chain couples TRBV28 to TRBJ1-1, with a weak D call TRBD1 (6 bases). The length of the CDR3 is 14 residues. Germline V gene data show CDR1 as MDHEN and CDR2 as SYDVKM. With 6 bases removed from V and 6 bases from J, the gap between germline ends came to 17 bases. The CDR3 protein is CASSPQGRGSEAFF. The CDR3 DNA follows: TGTGCCAGCAGCCCGCAAGGGAGGGGGTCTGAAGCTTTCTTT. The full variable domain, completed using reference TRBV28 and TRBJ1-1, is DVKVTQSSRYLVKRTGEKVFLECVQDMDHENMFWYRQDPGLGLRLIYFSYDVKMKEKGDIPEGYSVSREKKERFSLILESASTNQTSMYLCASSPQGRGSEAFFGQGTRLTVV.

The chain is built from TRBV19 and TRBJ2-3; D is undetermined. Germline V gene lookup returns CDR1 LNHDA and CDR2 SQIVND (reference sequence). Trimming left V 6 bases short and J 1 base short, with 8 bases between. The CDR3 length is 13 residues. The CDR3 reads CASRLSRTDTQYF. Here the CDR3 DNA reads TGTGCCAGTAGACTATCTCGCACAGATACGCAGTATTTT.

J is TRBJ2-2 and V is TRBV7-3, with D uncertain. The CDR3 is 15 residues long. The V end was cut by 4 bases, the J end by 5 bases, with 14 bases between. Germline CDR1 is SGHTA and CDR2 is FQGTGA. CDR3 loop: CASSSPGGGTGELFF. The CDR3 region has the DNA TGTGCCAGCAGCTCCCCTGGTGGTGGAACCGGGGAGCTGTTTTTT.

This clone is a singleton in its sample. The V and J genes are TRBV6-5 and TRBJ2-2; D gene uncertain. The CDR3 sequence is 16 residues long. Germline lookup yields CDR1 MNHEY and CDR2 SVGAGI. Trimming removed 0 bases from V and 1 base from J, with 9 bases in between. The CDR3 DNA is TGTGCCAGCAGTTACTCGGGGATTTGGAACACCGGGGAGCTGTTTTTT. Amino acid sequence: CASSYSGIWNTGELFF.

This clone appeared once. V usage is TRBV6-5 and J usage is TRBJ2-7, with 13 bases that match TRBD2. The V and J ends lost 5 bases and 4 bases, in that order; junction bases with no gene match: 5. The CDR3 runs 15 residues. CDR1 and CDR2 (germline): MNHEY, SVGAGI. The CDR3 loop is CASSRTSGRSYEQYF. The CDR3 nucleotides read TGTGCCAGCAGTCGGACTAGCGGGAGATCTTACGAGCAGTACTTC.

The chain couples TRBV10-1 to TRBJ2-5; 10 bases line up with TRBD2. Per the germline V gene, CDR1 is WNHNN and CDR2 is SYGVQD (reference sequence). Trimming cost V 5 bases and J 1 base; bases outside gene matches: 25. The CDR3 covers 22 residues. For the CDR3, the DNA is TGCGCCAGCAGTCCCCGACAGGTCCCAAATGAGCGGGGGGGAACACCCCAAGAGACCCAGTACTTC. Residues: CASSPRQVPNERGGTPQETQYF.

This chain links TRBV5-1 with TRBJ2-5; D remains ambiguous. The CDR3 extends over 14 amino acids. Between the trimmed V and J ends, which lost 6 bases and 0 bases, there was a span of 12 bases. Germline CDR1 SGHRS, CDR2 YFSETQ. The CDR3 sequence is CASNPRLNQETQYF. The CDR3 DNA sequence: TGCGCCAGCAACCCGCGACTTAACCAAGAGACCCAGTACTTC.

This sequence joins TRBV11-2 and TRBJ1-5; possibly TRBD1 for D (5 bases). Germline CDR1 and CDR2: SGHAT and FQNNGV. Trimming took off 6 bases at V and 5 bases at J, with 8 bases between the two ends. CDR3 size: 12 residues. Here the CDR3 DNA reads TGTGCCAGCAGGGGGGGGGATCAGCCCCAGCATTTT. Translated: CASRGGDQPQHF. Combining the CDR3 with reference TRBV11-2 and TRBJ1-5 gives the whole variable domain EAGVAQSPRYKIIEKRQSVAFWCNPISGHATLYWYQQILGQGPKLLIQFQNNGVVDDSQLPKDRFSAERLKGVDSTLKIQPAKLEDSAVYLCASRGGDQPQHFGDGTRLSIL.

The chain recombines TRBV18 with TRBJ2-7; 12 positions agree with TRBD2. The germline V gene has CDR1 KGHSH and CDR2 LQKENI. The CDR3 consists of 16 residues. The ends lost 3 bases at V and 3 bases at J; junction bases unmatched: 6. CDR3 sequence (DNA): TGTGCCAGCTCACCGAGGACTAGCGGGACATTCTACGAGCAGTACTTC. This codes for CASSPRTSGTFYEQYF.

The chain employs TRBV6-1 and TRBJ1-3, with a possible D match to TRBD1 (5 bases). The CDR3 runs 14 residues. The V gene lost 5 bases and the J gene lost 1 base, with 9 bases spanning the gap. The germline gives CDR1 MNHNS, CDR2 SASEGT. The DNA of the CDR3 is TGTGCCAGCAGTCTGGGGCAGTCTGGAAACACCATATATTTT. It translates to CASSLGQSGNTIYF.

This clone was detected once. The chain carries TRBV19 and TRBJ1-6; D unresolved. V was pared by 6 bases and J by 5 bases, with 17 bases between. Germline CDR1 is LNHDA and CDR2 is SQIVND (reference sequence). This CDR3 region has 16 residues. CDR3 protein: CASRDLRAENNSPLHF. CDR3 DNA sequence: TGTGCCAGTAGGGACTTGAGGGCAGAGAATAATTCACCCCTCCACTTT.

This chain joins TRBV6-6 and TRBJ2-1; D is perhaps TRBD2 (5 bases). Trimming took 5 bases from V and 9 from J, leaving 17 bases between them. Germline CDR1 MNHNY, CDR2 SVGAGI (reference sequence). The CDR3 totals 14 residues. CDR3: CASSLAGWYVEQFF. In DNA form, the CDR3 reads TGTGCCAGCAGTCTCGCGGGTTGGTATGTTGAGCAGTTCTTC.

This clone was observed a handful of times. The chain links TRBV7-6 to TRBJ2-7, with 9 positions matching TRBD1. The CDR3 contains 13 residues. Germline CDR1 SGHVS, CDR2 FNYEAQ. V was pared by 5 bases and J by 4 bases, with 3 bases of the junction left unmatched. The CDR3 coding sequence is TGTGCCAGCAGCCGCGACAGGGGGTACGAGCAGTACTTC. This codes for CASSRDRGYEQYF.

The gene calls are TRBV2 and TRBJ2-7; D may be TRBD2 (7 bases). Trimming removed 3 bases from V and 1 base from J, with 22 bases in between. The CDR3 is 18 amino acids. Germline V gives CDR1 SNHLY, CDR2 FYNNEI. In DNA, the CDR3 is TGTGCCAGCAGTGACCTTTGGTATGGGGGGGGCGAGTCCTACGAGCAGTACTTC. Amino acid sequence: CASSDLWYGGGESYEQYF.

This clone was observed a single time. The chain recombines TRBV11-1 with TRBJ1-1; maybe TRBD1 (6 bases). The CDR3 loop spans 13 amino acids. Germline V gives CDR1 SGHAT, CDR2 FQDESV (reference sequence). V was shortened by 6 bases and J by 3 bases, with 11 bases between the two germline ends. The chain's CDR3 is CASSSQGYTEAFF. As DNA, the CDR3 is TGTGCCAGCAGTTCTCAGGGGTACACTGAAGCTTTCTTT. Combining the CDR3 with reference TRBV11-1 and TRBJ1-1 gives the whole variable domain EAEVAQSPRYKITEKSQAVAFWCDPISGHATLYWYRQILGQGPELLVQFQDESVVDDSQLPKDRFSAERLKGVDSTLKIQPAELGDSAMYLCASSSQGYTEAFFGQGTRLTVV.

This clone was recorded many times. The gene calls are TRBV5-4 and TRBJ1-2; 7 nucleotides line up with TRBD1. J gave up 6 bases and V 7 bases, and 12 bases lay outside the gene matches. The CDR3 runs to 14 residues. Germline CDR1 is SGHNT and CDR2 is YYREEE (reference sequence). CDR3 residues: CASYDQEGADGYTF. For the CDR3, the DNA is TGTGCCAGCTACGACCAGGAGGGGGCGGATGGCTACACCTTC.

The genes are TRBV5-4 and TRBJ2-7; the D is unclear. Trimming removed 4 bases at V and 6 bases at J, with 8 bases between. CDR1 SGHNT and CDR2 YYREEE come from the germline V gene (reference sequence). There are 11 residues in the CDR3. CDR3: CASSLAAEQYF. The CDR3 region has the DNA TGTGCCAGCAGCCTGGCAGCCGAGCAGTACTTC.

This clone is a singleton in its sample. V gene TRBV5-1 combines with J gene TRBJ2-1; D is unresolved. The V end lost 4 bases, the J end lost 6 bases, and 11 bases lay between the germline ends. The CDR3 runs to 13 residues. Germline loops: CDR1 SGHRS, CDR2 YFSETQ. The CDR3 coding sequence is TGCGCCAGCAGCCAACTCCTCCGCAATGAGCAGTTCTTC. Amino acid sequence: CASSQLLRNEQFF.